The rows below give T cell receptor beta chains drawn from one sample of a study of T cells in tuberculosis. Using immunoSEQ multiplex PCR, the repertoire was profiled, and TCRdb retains in-frame clones only, with some absent. Among approximately 35,000 clones listed, 95% to 97% were seen once. Material: PBMCs. These receptors were taken from a donor aged 10-29 years with latent tuberculosis or without tuberculosis infection. The CDR3 runs from the conserved cysteine through the conserved F or W. Each record gives: D gene, clone size, J gene, V gene, CDR3 length, CDR3 DNA, CDR3 protein. D genes are given only for firm matches. The size entry is marked missing in some rows and otherwise reads once, few, many or a size class.

D: .
size: .
J: TRBJ1-1
V: TRBV6-1
length: 15
DNA: TGTGCCAGCAGGTTCAGGGAAACCATGAACACTGAAGCTTTCTTT
CDR3: CASRFRETMNTEAFF

D: .
size: .
J: TRBJ1-5
V: TRBV19
length: 15
DNA: TGTGCCACAACAACAGGGCTATATAGCAATCAGCCCCAGCATTTT
CDR3: CATTTGLYSNQPQHF

D: .
size: .
J: TRBJ2-1
V: TRBV27
length: 15
DNA: TGTGCCAGCAGCCCGGGACTCGAGACCTACAATGAGCAGTTCTTC
CDR3: CASSPGLETYNEQFF

D: TRBD1
size: .
J: TRBJ2-7
V: TRBV15
length: 15
DNA: TGTGCCACCAGCAGAGTGCGGACAGGGCCTTACGAGCAGTACTTC
CDR3: CATSRVRTGPYEQYF

D: TRBD2
size: .
J: TRBJ2-7
V: TRBV9
length: 15
DNA: TGTGCCAGCAGCGCCGGGACTAGCGGGGCCTACGAGCAGTACTTC
CDR3: CASSAGTSGAYEQYF

D: .
size: .
J: TRBJ2-3
V: TRBV29-1
length: 11
DNA: TGCAGCACCCAAGGGGGGGGTACGCAGTATTTT
CDR3: CSTQGGGTQYF

D: TRBD2
size: .
J: TRBJ2-5
V: TRBV5-1
length: 16
DNA: TGCGCCAGCAGCTTGGTGGGGTCGGGGGGGCAAGAGACCCAGTACTTC
CDR3: CASSLVGSGGQETQYF

D: .
size: .
J: TRBJ2-2
V: TRBV9
length: 15
DNA: TGTGCCAGCAGCGTAGACCCGGCGAACACCGGGGAGCTGTTTTTT
CDR3: CASSVDPANTGELFF

D: TRBD1
size: .
J: TRBJ2-5
V: TRBV4-1
length: 16
DNA: TGCGCCAGCAGCCCGGGACAGGGGGCGATTTCGGAGACCCAGTACTTC
CDR3: CASSPGQGAISETQYF

D: TRBD1
size: .
J: TRBJ1-1
V: TRBV30
length: 14
DNA: TGTGCCTGGGCGGACGGACAGGGTAATCCTGAAGCTTTCTTT
CDR3: CAWADGQGNPEAFF

D: .
size: .
J: TRBJ2-7
V: TRBV5-1
length: 13
DNA: TGCGCCAGCAGCTCGGAGGGGCGTTACGAGCAGTACTTC
CDR3: CASSSEGRYEQYF

D: TRBD2
size: .
J: TRBJ2-1
V: TRBV7-8
length: 13
DNA: TGTGCCAGCAGCCAGCGGGAGAGTGGTGAGCAGTTCTTC
CDR3: CASSQRESGEQFF

D: .
size: .
J: TRBJ2-7
V: TRBV2
length: 14
DNA: TGTGCCAGCAGTGTACGGGGGGCTTACTACGAGCAGTACTTC
CDR3: CASSVRGAYYEQYF

D: .
size: .
J: TRBJ1-5
V: TRBV30
length: 14
DNA: TGTGCCTGGAGTGTGTCTTATAGCAATCAGCCCCAGCATTTT
CDR3: CAWSVSYSNQPQHF

D: TRBD2
size: .
J: TRBJ2-7
V: TRBV2
length: 14
DNA: TGTGCCAGCAACGTAGCGGGGGGCTCCTACGAGCAGTACTTC
CDR3: CASNVAGGSYEQYF

D: TRBD2
size: .
J: TRBJ2-1
V: TRBV12-5
length: 16
DNA: TGTGCTAGTGGGACCCATAGCGGGAGGTGGTGGAATGAGCAGTTCTTC
CDR3: CASGTHSGRWWNEQFF

D: .
size: .
J: TRBJ1-1
V: TRBV28
length: 11
DNA: TGTGCCAGCAGTTCAGGGGCAAAAGCTTTCTTT
CDR3: CASSSGAKAFF

D: .
size: .
J: TRBJ2-7
V: TRBV27
length: 12
DNA: TGTGCCAGCAGGCAGGGTGTCCACGAGCAGTACTTC
CDR3: CASRQGVHEQYF

D: .
size: .
J: TRBJ2-5
V: TRBV11-2
length: 15
DNA: TGTGCCAGCAGCTTCTCGACCCCATCGGGGGAGACCCAGTACTTC
CDR3: CASSFSTPSGETQYF

D: TRBD1
size: .
J: TRBJ1-1
V: TRBV18
length: 14
DNA: TGTGCCAGCTCACCAAGGACAGGGGGCACTGAAGCTTTCTTT
CDR3: CASSPRTGGTEAFF

D: .
size: .
J: TRBJ2-7
V: TRBV2
length: 13
DNA: TGTGCCAGCAGCTCCGAGGCGGTGGGCGAGCAGTACTTC
CDR3: CASSSEAVGEQYF

D: .
size: .
J: TRBJ2-3
V: TRBV27
length: 13
DNA: TGTGCCAGCAGCTACCCTGGGGGCGGTACGCAGTATTTT
CDR3: CASSYPGGGTQYF

D: .
size: .
J: TRBJ1-2
V: TRBV30
length: 14
DNA: TGTGCCTGGGGGGGGGCAGGCAAAATCTATGGCTACACCTTC
CDR3: CAWGGAGKIYGYTF

D: TRBD2
size: .
J: TRBJ2-3
V: TRBV7-2
length: 15
DNA: TGTGCCGGCAGCTTTAGCGGGGAGACCACAGATACGCAGTATTTT
CDR3: CAGSFSGETTDTQYF

D: .
size: once
J: TRBJ1-1
V: TRBV28
length: 15
DNA: TGTGCCAGCAATCCCACAGGCTCTATGAACACTGAAGCTTTCTTT
CDR3: CASNPTGSMNTEAFF

D: TRBD1
size: .
J: TRBJ1-2
V: TRBV19
length: 14
DNA: TGTGCCAGCCGGACTCCGTCGACAGGGAGAGGCTACACCTTC
CDR3: CASRTPSTGRGYTF

D: TRBD1
size: .
J: TRBJ1-2
V: TRBV2
length: 14
DNA: TGTGCCAGCAGTTTTTCAGACAGGGCGGTCGGCTACACCTTC
CDR3: CASSFSDRAVGYTF

D: TRBD1
size: .
J: TRBJ2-5
V: TRBV4-1
length: 18
DNA: TGCGCCAGCAGCCGAGGTTTCGAAAGGACAGGTACGGGAGAGACCCAGTACTTC
CDR3: CASSRGFERTGTGETQYF

D: .
size: few
J: TRBJ1-4
V: TRBV30
length: 14
DNA: TGTGCCTGGATCCTGGAGTTGAGGGTTGGAAAACTGTTTTTT
CDR3: CAWILELRVGKLFF

D: .
size: .
J: TRBJ1-2
V: TRBV6-6
length: 13
DNA: TGTGCCAGCAGTTACGAACAGGATTATGGCTACACCTTC
CDR3: CASSYEQDYGYTF

D: .
size: .
J: TRBJ1-1
V: TRBV7-2
length: 14
DNA: TGTGCCAGCAGCGGAGAACTCGGGAGGGGTGAAGCTTTCTTT
CDR3: CASSGELGRGEAFF